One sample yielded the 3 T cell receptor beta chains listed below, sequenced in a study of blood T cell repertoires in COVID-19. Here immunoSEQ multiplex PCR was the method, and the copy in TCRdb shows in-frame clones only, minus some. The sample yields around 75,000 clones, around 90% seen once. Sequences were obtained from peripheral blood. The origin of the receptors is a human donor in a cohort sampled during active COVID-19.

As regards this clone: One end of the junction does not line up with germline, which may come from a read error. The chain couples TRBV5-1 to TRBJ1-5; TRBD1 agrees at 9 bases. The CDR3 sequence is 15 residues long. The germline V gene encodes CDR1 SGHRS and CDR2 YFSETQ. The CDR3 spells CASSESTGGNRPQHF. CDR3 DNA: TGCGCCAGCAGCGAATCGACAGGGGGAAATCGGCCCCAGCATTTT.

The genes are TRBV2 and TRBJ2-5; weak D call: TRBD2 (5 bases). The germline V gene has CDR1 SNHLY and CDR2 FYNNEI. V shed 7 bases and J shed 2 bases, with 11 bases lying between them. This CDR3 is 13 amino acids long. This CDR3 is CASNLLGQETQYF. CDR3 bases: TGTGCCAGCAACCTACTAGGGCAAGAGACCCAGTACTTC.

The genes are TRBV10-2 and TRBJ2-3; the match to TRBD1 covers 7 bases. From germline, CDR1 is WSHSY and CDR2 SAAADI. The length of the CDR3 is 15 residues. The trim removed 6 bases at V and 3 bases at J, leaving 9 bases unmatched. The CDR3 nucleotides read TGCGCCAGCAGCGTAGTGGACAGGCTTACAGATACGCAGTATTTT. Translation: CASSVVDRLTDTQYF.